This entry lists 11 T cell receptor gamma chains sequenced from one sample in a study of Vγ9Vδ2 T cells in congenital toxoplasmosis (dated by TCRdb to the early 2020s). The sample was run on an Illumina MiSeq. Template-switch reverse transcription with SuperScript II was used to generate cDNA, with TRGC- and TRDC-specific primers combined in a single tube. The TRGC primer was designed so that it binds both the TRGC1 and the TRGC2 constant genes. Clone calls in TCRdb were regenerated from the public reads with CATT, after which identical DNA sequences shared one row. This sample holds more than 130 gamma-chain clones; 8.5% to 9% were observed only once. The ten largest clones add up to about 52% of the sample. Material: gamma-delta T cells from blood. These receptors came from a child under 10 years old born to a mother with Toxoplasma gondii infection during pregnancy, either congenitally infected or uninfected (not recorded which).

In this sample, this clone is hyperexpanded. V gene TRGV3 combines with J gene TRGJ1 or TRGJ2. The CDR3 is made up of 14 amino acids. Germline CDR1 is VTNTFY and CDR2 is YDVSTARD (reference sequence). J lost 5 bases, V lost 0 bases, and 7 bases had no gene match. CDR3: CATWDRRHNYKKLF. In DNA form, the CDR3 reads TGTGCCACCTGGGACAGGCGCCATAATTATAAGAAACTCTTT.

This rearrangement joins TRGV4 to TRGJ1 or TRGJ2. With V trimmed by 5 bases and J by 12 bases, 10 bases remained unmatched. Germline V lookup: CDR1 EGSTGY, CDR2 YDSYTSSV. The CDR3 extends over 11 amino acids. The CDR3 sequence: CATWAFGRKLF. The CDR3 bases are TGTGCCACCTGGGCCTTTGGAAGGAAACTCTTT.

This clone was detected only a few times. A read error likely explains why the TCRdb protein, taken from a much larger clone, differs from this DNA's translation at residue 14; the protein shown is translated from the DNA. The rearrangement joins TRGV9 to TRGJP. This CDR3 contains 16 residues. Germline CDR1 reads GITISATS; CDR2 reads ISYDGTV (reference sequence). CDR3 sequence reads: CALWEVQELGKKIEVF. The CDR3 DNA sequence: TGTGCCTTGTGGGAGGTGCAAGAGTTGGGCAAAAAAATCGAGGTATTT.

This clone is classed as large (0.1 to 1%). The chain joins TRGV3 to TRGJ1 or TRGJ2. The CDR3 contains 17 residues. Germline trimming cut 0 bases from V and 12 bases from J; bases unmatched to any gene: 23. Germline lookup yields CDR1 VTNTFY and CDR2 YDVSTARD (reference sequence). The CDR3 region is CATWDRQYRVNRKMKLF. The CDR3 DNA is TGTGCCACCTGGGACAGGCAATATAGGGTTAATAGGAAAATGAAACTCTTT.

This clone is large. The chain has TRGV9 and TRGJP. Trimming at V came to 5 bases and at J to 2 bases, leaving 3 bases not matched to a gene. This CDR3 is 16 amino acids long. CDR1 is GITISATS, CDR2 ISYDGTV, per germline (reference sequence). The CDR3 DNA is TGTGCCTTGTGGGTTCGGCAAGAGTTGGGCAAAAAAATCAAGGTATTT. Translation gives CALWVRQELGKKIKVF.

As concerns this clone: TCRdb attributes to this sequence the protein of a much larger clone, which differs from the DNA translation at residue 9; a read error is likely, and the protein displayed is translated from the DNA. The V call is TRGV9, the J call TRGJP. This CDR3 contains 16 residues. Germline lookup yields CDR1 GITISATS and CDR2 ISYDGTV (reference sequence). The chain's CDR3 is CALWDLGESGKKIKVF. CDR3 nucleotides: TGTGCCTTGTGGGACCTCGGCGAGTCGGGCAAAAAAATCAAGGTATTT.

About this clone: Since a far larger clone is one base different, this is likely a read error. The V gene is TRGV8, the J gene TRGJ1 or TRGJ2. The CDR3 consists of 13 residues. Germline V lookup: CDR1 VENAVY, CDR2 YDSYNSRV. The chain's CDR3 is CATWDDHYYKKLF. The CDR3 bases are TGTGCCACCTGGGATGACCATTATTATAAGAAGCTCTTT.

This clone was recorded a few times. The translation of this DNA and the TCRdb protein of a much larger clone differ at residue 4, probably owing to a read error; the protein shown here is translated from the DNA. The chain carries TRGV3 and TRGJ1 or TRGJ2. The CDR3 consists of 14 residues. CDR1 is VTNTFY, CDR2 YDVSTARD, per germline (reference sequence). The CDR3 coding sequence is TGTGCCACCCGGGACAGGCGCCATAATTATAAGAAACTCTTT. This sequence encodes CATRDRRHNYKKLF.

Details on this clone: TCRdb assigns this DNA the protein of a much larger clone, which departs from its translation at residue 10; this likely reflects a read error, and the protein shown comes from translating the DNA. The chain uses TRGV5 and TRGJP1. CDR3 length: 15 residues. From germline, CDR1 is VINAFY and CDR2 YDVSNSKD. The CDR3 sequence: CATWDRNTTSWFKIF. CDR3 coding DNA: TGTGCCACCTGGGACAGGAATACCACTAGTTGGTTCAAGATATTT.

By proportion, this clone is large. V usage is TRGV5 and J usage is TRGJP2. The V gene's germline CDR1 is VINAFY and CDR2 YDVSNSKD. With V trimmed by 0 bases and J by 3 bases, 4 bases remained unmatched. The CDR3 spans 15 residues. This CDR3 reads CATWDRRGSDWIKTF. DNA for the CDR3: TGTGCCACCTGGGACAGGCGGGGTAGTGATTGGATCAAGACGTTT.

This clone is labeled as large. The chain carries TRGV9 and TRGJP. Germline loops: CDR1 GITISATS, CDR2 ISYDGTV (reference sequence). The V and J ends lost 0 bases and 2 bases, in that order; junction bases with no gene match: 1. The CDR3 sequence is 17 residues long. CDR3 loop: CALWEVRQELGKKIKVF. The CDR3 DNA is TGTGCCTTGTGGGAGGTGCGGCAAGAGTTGGGCAAAAAAATCAAGGTATTT.